Below, one TCR beta chain is given with its context. This clone was seen a single time. This clone's antigen is unknown. Base qualities were left out, and no much larger clone turns up one base away. The entry originates in a study of shared clonotypes between healthy human individuals (TCRdb year 2020). In the study overall: A couple of women and a few men aged 18 to 49 years were included in the cohort. Per donor, leukapheresis produced somewhere between about 0.8 and 9 billion PBMCs. Blood TCR repertoires of roughly five healthy adults were deeply sequenced to estimate repertoire size and the extent of clonotype sharing between individuals. For each donor, three plates each were used for CD4 naive and CD4 memory, two plates were used for CD8 naive, and one plate was used for CD8 memory. Libraries were prepared and TCR repertoires were sequenced by different laboratories using diverse techniques, in order to increase sequencing depth and limit assay-specific biases.

The cysteine opens and the phenylalanine closes a CDR3 of 14 amino acids. The entry retains the CDR3 DNA only, 42 bases that are in frame from base 1. The V end loses 6 bases and the J end loses 3 bases, and a stretch of 11 bases separates them. Based on the germline V gene (reference sequence), the CDR1 and CDR2 sequences are LNHDA and SQIVND. TCR CDR3 regions were amplified from genomic DNA by multiplex PCR using the deep immunoSEQ assay. Genomic DNA extracted from each cell subset was distributed evenly over all wells of several immunoSEQ 96-well plates, and each plate served as one replicate. For sorted subsets, around 0.2 ug genomic DNA, equal to 25,000 to 35,000 T cell genomes, was loaded into each replicate PCR. Purified libraries were quantified with a Qubit 3.0 fluorometer, sized on a Bioanalyzer 2100, and re-quantified with the KAPA Library Quantification kit. Every immunoSEQ 96-well plate was sequenced on a dedicated single-read 150-cycle Illumina NextSeq 550 flow cell. Concerning the study's data processing: Because only junctional sequences without quality scores were contained in the immunoSEQ output, filtering matching that applied to full-length reads could not be performed. To assign V/J genes and CDR3, sequences were annotated against IMGT germline references using PyIR, a Python wrapper for IgBLAST v1.9. Reads with weak V/J assignments (E-value above 1e-6), missing CDR3, stop codons, out-of-frame junctions, or ambiguous translated residues were removed. V3J clonotypes were defined as sequences sharing an identical inferred V gene, J gene, and CDR3 amino acid sequence. The percentage overlap between two repertoires was calculated by dividing the number of shared unique clonotypes by the size of the smaller repertoire. Richness of each repertoire was evaluated using RTK rarefaction, the Chao1 estimator, and Recon v2.1 estimates of unobserved clonotypes. Generation probabilities for all TCRbeta clonotypes obtained by the gDNA method from a handful of donors were computed using OLGA. As stored in TCRdb, this immuneACCESS dataset retains in-frame rearrangements with V and J assigned. A fraction of the clones does not appear; measured against another copy, unresolved V genes explain less than half of the discrepancy, and the remainder lacks a known reason. V and J calls and clone size are copied from that table; D and trimming were computed from the DNA. Here the sample has roughly 650,000 clones; more than 95% occur a single time. About 0.06% of the sample rests with the top ten.

Broad study findings and their caveats: Larger estimated clonotype richness was generally found for naive subsets than for memory subsets. Compared with non-shared clonotypes, clonotypes shared by all four sorted-subset donors had higher generation probabilities. Sharing across several donors was observed for about 5% of naive CD4, under 4% of naive CD8, roughly 2.4% of memory CD4, and about 0.38% of memory CD8 clonotypes. Sampling was limited to blood, and TCR repertoires in tissue likely differ from TCR repertoires in blood. Rarefaction of sorted-subset datasets indicated incomplete sequencing despite the large sequencing depth. The small number of donors limited the genetic and exposure-history diversity represented. Pairwise subsampling led to the expectation that sequencing depth would affect the degree of clonotype sharing among donors.

Healthy HIV-negative adults with no recently reported acute infections or vaccinations were included as donors. All donors were Caucasian adults living in Nashville, Tennessee, USA. CD4+ T cells were enriched by magnetic negative selection; naive cells were then positively selected on CD45RA, and the negative fraction formed the memory subset. After blood collection by leukapheresis, PBMCs were isolated using Ficoll-Histopaque density gradient centrifugation and then cryopreserved in the vapor phase of liquid nitrogen. Analytical flow cytometry was used to check the purity and quantity of every magnetically sorted T cell population. Genomic DNA was isolated from every sorted fraction and measured by UV absorbance on a Nanodrop 2000c.

Material for sequencing was naive CD4+ T cells sorted from blood. The sample's cell subset or site label is to be understood as: CD45RA+ positively selected. The clonotype originates from a woman under 40 in good health. Recombination joined TRBV19 with TRBJ2-2, with no reliable assignment of the D segment. The CDR3 corresponds to CASSRSLDTGELFF. The DNA sequence reads TGTGCCAGTAGCCGCAGCTTGGACACCGGGGAGCTGTTTTTT.